Listed below are T cell receptor beta chains from one sample, sequenced in a study of cytomegalovirus exposure and HLA in healthy donors. Clones were sequenced by immunoSEQ multiplex PCR, and TCRdb holds only the in-frame ones, with some missing. The table shows roughly 140,000 clones, with 55% to 70% occurring only once. The sequenced sample consisted of PBMCs. These receptors came from a woman in her 30s in good health and CMV-seropositive. Both conserved end residues are trimmed from each CDR3.

V gene: TRBV5-5
J gene: TRBJ1-2
CDR3 length: 12
CDR3 protein: ASSFWWQGGGYT

V gene: TRBV6-1
J gene: TRBJ2-7
CDR3 length: 11
CDR3 protein: ASRLAAAYEQY

V gene: TRBV9
J gene: TRBJ2-7
CDR3 length: 12
CDR3 protein: ASSARDSSYEQY

V gene: TRBV19
J gene: TRBJ1-6
CDR3 length: 13
CDR3 protein: ASSDRDRDDSPLH

V gene: TRBV4-2
J gene: TRBJ2-3
CDR3 length: 12
CDR3 protein: ASSQGEMSDTQY

V gene: TRBV10-2
J gene: TRBJ2-2
CDR3 length: 12
CDR3 protein: ASSVGGEAGELF

V gene: TRBV6-1
J gene: TRBJ2-7
CDR3 length: 9
CDR3 protein: ASSASYEQY

V gene: TRBV6-6
J gene: TRBJ2-7
CDR3 length: 9
CDR3 protein: ASSPYYEQY

V gene: TRBV7-9
J gene: TRBJ2-5
CDR3 length: 13
CDR3 protein: ASSLGRANQETQY

V gene: TRBV27
J gene: TRBJ1-2
CDR3 length: 13
CDR3 protein: ASSFSQRRSYGYT

V gene: TRBV6-5
J gene: TRBJ1-2
CDR3 length: 12
CDR3 protein: ASSPGTYNYGYT

V gene: TRBV27
J gene: TRBJ2-7
CDR3 length: 13
CDR3 protein: ATSPSGTGEGEQY

V gene: TRBV11-3
J gene: TRBJ2-7
CDR3 length: 11
CDR3 protein: ASSLGVGPGQY

V gene: TRBV5-4
J gene: TRBJ2-3
CDR3 length: 14
CDR3 protein: ASSLGGAGGTDTQY

V gene: TRBV30
J gene: TRBJ2-3
CDR3 length: 12
CDR3 protein: AGNRGRVTDTQY

V gene: TRBV5-6
J gene: NA
CDR3 length: 14
CDR3 protein: ASSLGLPRKTYEQY

V gene: TRBV9
J gene: TRBJ2-1
CDR3 length: 13
CDR3 protein: ASSVGSGSGNEQF

V gene: TRBV5-4
J gene: TRBJ2-1
CDR3 length: 13
CDR3 protein: ASSPVAGSYNEQF

V gene: TRBV7-9
J gene: TRBJ2-5
CDR3 length: 12
CDR3 protein: ASSPLTSLETQY

V gene: TRBV30
J gene: TRBJ2-5
CDR3 length: 13
CDR3 protein: AWMPTSGAQETQY

V gene: TRBV6-1
J gene: TRBJ2-7
CDR3 length: 14
CDR3 protein: ASSEFSAEPAYEQY

V gene: TRBV2
J gene: TRBJ2-3
CDR3 length: 16
CDR3 protein: ASRRGALAGGTTDTQY

V gene: TRBV10-3
J gene: TRBJ1-2
CDR3 length: 10
CDR3 protein: AISEDSPGYT

V gene: TRBV20-1
J gene: TRBJ1-1
CDR3 length: 9
CDR3 protein: SARANTEAF

V gene: TRBV5-6
J gene: TRBJ2-4
CDR3 length: 12
CDR3 protein: ASSFRQAGNIQY

V gene: TRBV19
J gene: TRBJ1-5
CDR3 length: 12
CDR3 protein: ASRLQGRSQPQH

V gene: TRBV10-1
J gene: TRBJ2-1
CDR3 length: 14
CDR3 protein: ASSDFGQGTYNEQF

V gene: TRBV5-1
J gene: TRBJ1-2
CDR3 length: 12
CDR3 protein: ASSSNRDHYGYT

V gene: TRBV5-1
J gene: TRBJ1-1
CDR3 length: 10
CDR3 protein: ASSWGQGEAF

V gene: TRBV7-2
J gene: TRBJ2-2
CDR3 length: 11
CDR3 protein: ASSSAYTGELF

V gene: TRBV2
J gene: TRBJ2-5
CDR3 length: 13
CDR3 protein: ASSNSRGFQETQY

V gene: TRBV5-4
J gene: TRBJ1-3
CDR3 length: 13
CDR3 protein: ASSLTAGSGNTIY

V gene: TRBV7-3
J gene: TRBJ2-2
CDR3 length: 12
CDR3 protein: ASSRQGSTGELF

V gene: TRBV27
J gene: TRBJ1-6
CDR3 length: 13
CDR3 protein: ASSRGTGNNSPLH

V gene: TRBV6-5
J gene: TRBJ1-6
CDR3 length: 13
CDR3 protein: ASSLDREINSPLH

V gene: TRBV18
J gene: TRBJ2-7
CDR3 length: 12
CDR3 protein: ASSPGTVSYEQY

V gene: TRBV9
J gene: TRBJ1-4
CDR3 length: 14
CDR3 protein: ASSAEPGQLNEKLF